This entry lists 17 T cell receptor beta chains sequenced from one sample in a study of shared clonotypes between healthy human individuals. Libraries were prepared by immunoSEQ multiplex PCR; TCRdb keeps only in-frame clonotypes and omits some of them. Among roughly 200,000 clones listed, about 68% were seen once. The specimen sequenced was memory CD4+ T cells sorted from blood. Subset specified: CD45RA-negative fraction. These receptor sequences come from a young man in good health.

This chain connects TRBV5-4 to TRBJ2-7; D possibly corresponds to TRBD2 (7 bases). V lost 2 bases and J 0 bases, leaving 15 bases between the germline ends. CDR3 length: 16 residues. CDR1 is SGHNT and CDR2 is YYREEE in the germline V gene (reference sequence). The CDR3 loop is CASSLKGGRGSYEQYF. Here the CDR3 DNA reads TGTGCCAGCAGCTTAAAAGGGGGGAGGGGCTCCTACGAGCAGTACTTC.

J is TRBJ2-7 and V is TRBV15; D gene ambiguous. Germline loops: CDR1 LNHNV, CDR2 YYDKDF (reference sequence). The CDR3 totals 14 residues. The germline V and J ends were trimmed by 2 bases and 1 base, with 9 bases remaining between them. CDR3 sequence (DNA): TGTGCCACCAGCAGAATCCCTTCTTCCTACGAGCAGTACTTC. Translation: CATSRIPSSYEQYF.

In this sample, this clone turned up a few times. The chain couples TRBV2 to TRBJ1-5, with TRBD1 as a possible D gene (6 bases). The germline gives CDR1 SNHLY, CDR2 FYNNEI. The CDR3 sequence is 13 residues long. The V and J ends lost 6 bases and 6 bases respectively, with 12 bases between them. CDR3 sequence: CASSPDRTQPQHF. The DNA for the CDR3 is TGTGCCAGCAGCCCCGACAGGACTCAGCCCCAGCATTTT.

The chain recombines TRBV9 with TRBJ2-5; the D gene is possibly TRBD1 (6 bases). V shed 0 bases and J shed 5 bases, with 17 bases lying between them. The CDR3 covers 16 residues. Germline loops: CDR1 SGDLS, CDR2 YYNGEE. The CDR3 nucleotides read TGTGCCAGCAGCGTAGGAGACAGGTCCGTTGGCGAGACCCAGTACTTC. This sequence encodes CASSVGDRSVGETQYF. Variable domain in full (rest from reference TRBV9 and TRBJ2-5): DSGVTQTPKHLITATGQRVTLRCSPRSGDLSVYWYQQSLDQGLQFLIQYYNGEERAKGNILERFSAQQFPDLHSELNLSSLELGDSALYFCASSVGDRSVGETQYFGPGTRLLVL.

The chain couples TRBV11-3 to TRBJ2-1; D possibly matches TRBD1 or TRBD2 (5 bases each). The CDR3 is 13 residues long. The germline V gene has CDR1 SGHNT and CDR2 YENEEA. V was shortened by 1 base and J by 10 bases, with 11 bases between the two germline ends. The CDR3 spells CASSLVEGREQFF. CDR3 sequence (DNA): TGTGCCAGCAGCTTAGTTGAGGGACGGGAGCAGTTCTTC.

CDR3 sequence: CASSVIVGNTEAFF. In DNA, the CDR3 is TGTGCCAGCAGCGTTATAGTAGGGAACACTGAAGCTTTCTTT. This sequence joins TRBV11-3 and TRBJ1-1; D gene unclear. CDR1 is SGHNT and CDR2 is YENEEA in the germline V gene. The V end was cut by 5 bases, the J end by 1 base, with 11 bases between. This CDR3 is built from 14 residues.

This rearrangement joins TRBV5-1 to TRBJ1-1, with unresolved D. The CDR3 sequence is 14 residues long. V lost 0 bases to trimming and J lost 6 bases, with 12 bases between them. Germline CDR1 and CDR2: SGHRS and YFSETQ. CDR3 in amino acids: CASSLVEGGAEAFF. CDR3 sequence (DNA): TGCGCCAGCAGCTTGGTGGAGGGCGGCGCTGAAGCTTTCTTT.

The chain is built from TRBV6-1 and TRBJ2-1; D is unclear. The CDR3 runs to 13 residues. V was shortened by 5 bases and J by 8 bases, with 13 bases between the two germline ends. CDR1 and CDR2 from the germline V gene are MNHNS and SASEGT. The CDR3 reads CASSRTFVYEQFF. DNA of the CDR3: TGTGCCAGCAGTCGGACGTTCGTGTATGAGCAGTTCTTC.

J is TRBJ2-1 and V is TRBV7-2; 8 bases agree with TRBD2. The CDR3 consists of 14 residues. Trimming took 1 base from V and 6 from J; bases not matched to a gene: 2. Germline CDR1 SGHTA, CDR2 FQGNSA. Here the CDR3 reads CASSLVAGINEQFF. The CDR3 DNA is TGTGCCAGCAGCTTAGTAGCGGGGATCAATGAGCAGTTCTTC.

V is TRBV2 and J is TRBJ2-1; a possible D gene is TRBD2 (6 bases). CDR1 SNHLY and CDR2 FYNNEI come from the germline V gene. Deletions cut 7 bases from V and 0 bases from J, with 7 bases between. The CDR3 runs 13 residues. The CDR3 is CASIGSSYNEQFF. The CDR3 DNA follows: TGTGCCAGCATCGGGAGCTCCTACAATGAGCAGTTCTTC.

This clone was observed once. This rearrangement joins TRBV5-4 to TRBJ1-2; 7 bases are shared with TRBD1. With 0 bases clipped from V and 5 bases from J, the junction kept 7 bases outside the gene matches. Germline CDR1 SGHNT, CDR2 YYREEE (reference sequence). This CDR3 has 15 amino acids. In DNA form, the CDR3 reads TGTGCCAGCAGCTTGGCCCGGGCAGGGGGGTATGGCTACACCTTC. It codes for CASSLARAGGYGYTF. The full variable domain, its missing parts supplied by reference TRBV5-4 and TRBJ1-2, is ETGVTQSPTHLIKTRGQQVTLRCSSQSGHNTVSWYQQALGQGPQFIFQYYREEENGRGNFPPRFSGLQFPNYSSELNVNALELDDSALYLCASSLARAGGYGYTFGSGTRLTVV.

Only a few counts were recorded for this clone. V and J are TRBV25-1 and TRBJ1-2; D is unclear. Trimming took 2 bases from V and 7 from J, leaving 11 bases between them. This CDR3 is built from 13 residues. Germline loops: CDR1 MGHDK, CDR2 SYGVNS. In nucleotides, the CDR3 is TGTGCCAGCAGTGAAAACGGGCTTCGTGGCTACACCTTC. Amino acids: CASSENGLRGYTF.

The J gene is TRBJ1-5, the V gene TRBV4-1; the match to TRBD1 covers 11 bases. The germline gives CDR1 MGHRA, CDR2 YSYEKL. The CDR3 extends over 15 amino acids. V gave up 3 bases and J gave up 7 bases; unmatched junction bases: 5. In DNA form, the CDR3 reads TGCGCCAGCAGCCAGGGACAGGGGGAGAGGCAGCCCCAGCATTTT. Its translation: CASSQGQGERQPQHF.

The V call is TRBV7-3, the J call TRBJ2-5; a weak D match, TRBD2 (5 bases). The CDR3 is made up of 13 amino acids. Trimming removed 5 bases from V and 5 bases from J, with 12 bases in between. Germline CDR1 and CDR2: SGHTA and FQGTGA. DNA for the CDR3: TGTGCCAGCAGCCCCAACCCGGGGGAGACCCAGTACTTC. This encodes CASSPNPGETQYF. The complete variable domain, with remaining parts taken from reference TRBV7-3 and TRBJ2-5, reads GAGVSQTPSNKVTEKGKYVELRCDPISGHTALYWYRQSLGQGPEFLIYFQGTGAADDSGLPNDRFFAVRPEGSVSTLKIQRTERGDSAVYLCASSPNPGETQYFGPGTRLLVL.

This clone was seen only a few times. For the CDR3, the DNA is TGTGCCACCAGCAGCTACTACGGGAACACAGATACGCAGTATTTT. Its translation: CATSSYYGNTDTQYF. The chain recombines TRBV15 with TRBJ2-3, with D perhaps matching TRBD2 (5 bases). The V end was cut by 3 bases, the J end by 2 bases, with 12 bases between. CDR3 length: 15 residues. CDR1 is LNHNV and CDR2 is YYDKDF in the germline V gene (reference sequence).

For this clone: In the same sample, other DNA sequences code for this CDR3. The chain couples TRBV5-4 to TRBJ2-6, with D hard to call. Deletions cut 0 bases from V and 1 base from J, with 5 bases between. This CDR3 has 15 amino acids. Looked up from germline, CDR1 is SGHNT and CDR2 is YYREEE (reference sequence). DNA for the CDR3: TGTGCCAGCAGCTTGGTCGGTTCTGGGGCCAACGTCCTGACTTTC. Its translation is CASSLVGSGANVLTF.

This chain joins TRBV14 and TRBJ1-1; no reliable D call. Germline V gene sequence: CDR1 SGHDN, CDR2 FVKESK. CDR3 length: 19 residues. V lost 0 bases and J 1 base, leaving 21 bases between the germline ends. In DNA, the CDR3 is TGTGCCAGCAGCCAAGATTACGGGAGGGTGGGTATTCGGAACACTGAAGCTTTCTTT. Amino acids: CASSQDYGRVGIRNTEAFF.